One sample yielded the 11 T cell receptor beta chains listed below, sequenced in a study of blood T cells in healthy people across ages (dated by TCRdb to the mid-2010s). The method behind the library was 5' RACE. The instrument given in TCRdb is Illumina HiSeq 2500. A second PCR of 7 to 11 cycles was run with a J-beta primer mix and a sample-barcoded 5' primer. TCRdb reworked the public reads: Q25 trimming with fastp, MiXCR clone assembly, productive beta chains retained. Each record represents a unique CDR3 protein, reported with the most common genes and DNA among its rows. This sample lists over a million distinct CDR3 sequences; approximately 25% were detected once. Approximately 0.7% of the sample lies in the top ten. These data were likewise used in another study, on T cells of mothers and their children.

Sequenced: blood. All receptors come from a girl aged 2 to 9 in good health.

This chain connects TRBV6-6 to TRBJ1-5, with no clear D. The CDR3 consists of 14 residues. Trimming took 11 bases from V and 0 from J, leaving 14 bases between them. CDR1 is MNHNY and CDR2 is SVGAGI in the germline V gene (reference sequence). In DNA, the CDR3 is TGTGCCTGCGGAGTCGAAAATAGCAATCAGCCCCAGCATTTT. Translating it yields CACGVENSNQPQHF.

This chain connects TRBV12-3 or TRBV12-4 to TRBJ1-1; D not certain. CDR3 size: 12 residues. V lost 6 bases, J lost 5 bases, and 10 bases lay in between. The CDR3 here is CASSLIVTEAFF. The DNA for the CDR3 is TGTGCCAGCAGCTTGATTGTGACTGAAGCTTTCTTT.

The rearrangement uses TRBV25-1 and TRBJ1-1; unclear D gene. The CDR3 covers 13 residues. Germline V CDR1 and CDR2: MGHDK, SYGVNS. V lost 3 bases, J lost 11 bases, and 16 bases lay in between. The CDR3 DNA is TGTGCCAGCAGTGATTGGAACCCCCCGAATGCTTTCTTT. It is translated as CASSDWNPPNAFF.

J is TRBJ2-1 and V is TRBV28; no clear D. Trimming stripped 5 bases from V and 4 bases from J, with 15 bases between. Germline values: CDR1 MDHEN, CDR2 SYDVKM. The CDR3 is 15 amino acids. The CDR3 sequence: CASSGVAETYNEQFF. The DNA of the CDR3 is TGTGCCAGCAGTGGTGTGGCGGAGACTTACAATGAGCAGTTCTTC.

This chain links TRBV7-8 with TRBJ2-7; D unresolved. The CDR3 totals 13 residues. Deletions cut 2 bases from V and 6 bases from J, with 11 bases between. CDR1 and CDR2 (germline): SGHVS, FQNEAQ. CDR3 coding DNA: TGTGCCAGCAGCTTAATTAAGGTCGGCGAGCAGTACTTC. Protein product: CASSLIKVGEQYF.

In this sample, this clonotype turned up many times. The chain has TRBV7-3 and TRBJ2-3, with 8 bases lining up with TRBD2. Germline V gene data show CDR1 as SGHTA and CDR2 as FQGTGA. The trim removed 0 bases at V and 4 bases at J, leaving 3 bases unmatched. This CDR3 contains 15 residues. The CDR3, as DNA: TGTGCCAGCAGCTTAACTAGCGGGATTGCAGATACGCAGTATTTT. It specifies CASSLTSGIADTQYF.

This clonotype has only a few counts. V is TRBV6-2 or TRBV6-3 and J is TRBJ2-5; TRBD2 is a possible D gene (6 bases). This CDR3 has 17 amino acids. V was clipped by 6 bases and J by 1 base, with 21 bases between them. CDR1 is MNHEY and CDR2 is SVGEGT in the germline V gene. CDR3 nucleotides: TGTGCCAGCAGAAATATAGCGGATCGTCGCCTCCAAGAGACCCAGTACTTC. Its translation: CASRNIADRRLQETQYF.

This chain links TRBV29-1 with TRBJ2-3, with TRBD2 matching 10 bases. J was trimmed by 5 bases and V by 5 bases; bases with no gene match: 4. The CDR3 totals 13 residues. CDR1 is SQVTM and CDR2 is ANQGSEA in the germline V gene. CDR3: CSVLAGEGDTQYF. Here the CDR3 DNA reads TGCAGCGTTCTAGCGGGAGAGGGAGATACGCAGTATTTT.

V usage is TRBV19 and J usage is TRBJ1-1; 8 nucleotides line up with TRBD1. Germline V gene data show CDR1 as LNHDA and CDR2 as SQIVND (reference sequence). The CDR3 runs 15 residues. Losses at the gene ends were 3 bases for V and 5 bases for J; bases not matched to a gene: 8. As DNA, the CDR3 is TGTGCCAGTAGTATCCCTGCAGGGGGCTCTACTGAAGCTTTCTTT. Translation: CASSIPAGGSTEAFF.

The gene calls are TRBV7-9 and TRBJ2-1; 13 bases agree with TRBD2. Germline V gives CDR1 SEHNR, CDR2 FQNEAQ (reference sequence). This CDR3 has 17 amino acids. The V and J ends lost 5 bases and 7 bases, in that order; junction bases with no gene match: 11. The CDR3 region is CASSRPGLAGSGNEQFF. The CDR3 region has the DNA TGTGCCAGCAGCCGACCGGGACTAGCGGGATCGGGGAATGAGCAGTTCTTC.

The CDR3 sequence: CSVRDYSYEQYF. CDR3 DNA sequence: TGCAGTGTAAGGGACTACTCCTACGAGCAGTACTTC. The gene calls are TRBV20-1 and TRBJ2-7, with 7 nucleotides matching TRBD2. J was trimmed by 0 bases and V by 7 bases; bases with no gene match: 3. Germline V gives CDR1 DFQATT, CDR2 SNEGSKA (reference sequence). This CDR3 contains 12 residues.